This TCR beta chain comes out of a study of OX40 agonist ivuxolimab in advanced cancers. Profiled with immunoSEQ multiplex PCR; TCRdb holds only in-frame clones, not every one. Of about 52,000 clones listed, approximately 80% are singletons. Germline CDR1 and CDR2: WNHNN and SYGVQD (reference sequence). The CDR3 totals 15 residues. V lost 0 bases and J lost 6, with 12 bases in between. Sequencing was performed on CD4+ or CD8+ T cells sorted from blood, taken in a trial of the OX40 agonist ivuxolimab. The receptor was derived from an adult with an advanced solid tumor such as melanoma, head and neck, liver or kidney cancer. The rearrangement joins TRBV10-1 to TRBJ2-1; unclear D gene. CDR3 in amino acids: CASSESGKTFNEQFF. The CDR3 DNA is TGCGCCAGCAGTGAGTCCGGTAAAACATTCAATGAGCAGTTCTTC.